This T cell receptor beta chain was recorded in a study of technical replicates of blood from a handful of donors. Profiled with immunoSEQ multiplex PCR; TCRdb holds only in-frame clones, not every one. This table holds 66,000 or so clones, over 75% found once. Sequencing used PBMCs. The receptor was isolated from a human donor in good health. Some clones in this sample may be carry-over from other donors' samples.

Written as DNA, the CDR3 is TGTGCCAGCAGCTTAGATTCATTAACAGACAGCTACAATGAGCAGTTCTTC. This encodes CASSLDSLTDSYNEQFF. The V gene is TRBV7-4, the J gene TRBJ2-1, with D possibly being TRBD1 (5 bases). There are 17 residues in the CDR3. CDR1 SGHVT and CDR2 SQSDAQ come from the germline V gene. Trimming took 1 base from V and 3 from J, leaving 16 bases between them.